The following is a T cell receptor beta chain sequence with its context. These data belong to a study of CD8 T cells in Susac syndrome. Bulk CD8+ and CD4+ cells came from magnetic negative isolation; CD8+ TEMRA by FACS. Random hexamers were used to reverse transcribe an amount of roughly 0.45 to 1 ug RNA. Amplification of the TCR beta CDR3 was carried out by immunoSEQ multiplex PCR, which spanned a total of 54 Vbeta and 13 Jbeta segments. TCRdb fed the immunoSEQ multiplex PCR reads into MiXCR, producing one record per CDR3 protein. The sample contains about 120,000 distinct CDR3 sequences, less than 95% of which appear only once. V lost 1 base, J lost 6 bases, and 16 bases lay in between. Germline assignment: CDR1 LGHDT and CDR2 YNNKEL (reference sequence). There are 15 residues in the CDR3.

The J gene is TRBJ2-7, the V gene TRBV3-1; D remains ambiguous. The sample consisted of CD4+ T cells from PBMCs. The origin of this receptor is a human donor in good health. CDR3 in amino acids: CASSQGIGYTGEQYF. The DNA of the CDR3 is TGTGCCAGCAGCCAAGGCATAGGGTACACGGGCGAGCAGTACTTC.